This TCR beta chain was obtained from a study of blood T cells in healthy people across ages. General study findings and limits: Relative to aged donors, long-lived donors carried more naive CD4+ cells and displayed higher diversity. Diversity estimates from one million T cells were considered underestimates.

A J-beta primer mix and a sample-barcoded 5' primer were used in a second PCR of roughly 6 to 11 cycles. TCRdb re-analysed the 5' RACE reads in MiXCR, keeping a single row per CDR3 protein. The data contain about 720,000 distinct CDR3 sequences, roughly 20% of them singletons. This clonotype was counted a few times. Its antigen is unidentified. Total RNA extracted from each sample amounted to at least 6 micrograms. This clonotype originated in a man between 70 and 80 years old in good health. The sample comprised blood.

In DNA form, the CDR3 reads TGCAGCGTTGGACAGGGCGGAGGAAACACCATATATTTT. Its translation: CSVGQGGGNTIYF. This chain connects TRBV29-1 to TRBJ1-3; 7 bases match TRBD1. Germline-derived CDR1 and CDR2 are SQVTM and ANQGSEA. Trimming removed 4 bases from V and 4 bases from J; junction bases left unmatched: 4. This CDR3 has 13 residues.